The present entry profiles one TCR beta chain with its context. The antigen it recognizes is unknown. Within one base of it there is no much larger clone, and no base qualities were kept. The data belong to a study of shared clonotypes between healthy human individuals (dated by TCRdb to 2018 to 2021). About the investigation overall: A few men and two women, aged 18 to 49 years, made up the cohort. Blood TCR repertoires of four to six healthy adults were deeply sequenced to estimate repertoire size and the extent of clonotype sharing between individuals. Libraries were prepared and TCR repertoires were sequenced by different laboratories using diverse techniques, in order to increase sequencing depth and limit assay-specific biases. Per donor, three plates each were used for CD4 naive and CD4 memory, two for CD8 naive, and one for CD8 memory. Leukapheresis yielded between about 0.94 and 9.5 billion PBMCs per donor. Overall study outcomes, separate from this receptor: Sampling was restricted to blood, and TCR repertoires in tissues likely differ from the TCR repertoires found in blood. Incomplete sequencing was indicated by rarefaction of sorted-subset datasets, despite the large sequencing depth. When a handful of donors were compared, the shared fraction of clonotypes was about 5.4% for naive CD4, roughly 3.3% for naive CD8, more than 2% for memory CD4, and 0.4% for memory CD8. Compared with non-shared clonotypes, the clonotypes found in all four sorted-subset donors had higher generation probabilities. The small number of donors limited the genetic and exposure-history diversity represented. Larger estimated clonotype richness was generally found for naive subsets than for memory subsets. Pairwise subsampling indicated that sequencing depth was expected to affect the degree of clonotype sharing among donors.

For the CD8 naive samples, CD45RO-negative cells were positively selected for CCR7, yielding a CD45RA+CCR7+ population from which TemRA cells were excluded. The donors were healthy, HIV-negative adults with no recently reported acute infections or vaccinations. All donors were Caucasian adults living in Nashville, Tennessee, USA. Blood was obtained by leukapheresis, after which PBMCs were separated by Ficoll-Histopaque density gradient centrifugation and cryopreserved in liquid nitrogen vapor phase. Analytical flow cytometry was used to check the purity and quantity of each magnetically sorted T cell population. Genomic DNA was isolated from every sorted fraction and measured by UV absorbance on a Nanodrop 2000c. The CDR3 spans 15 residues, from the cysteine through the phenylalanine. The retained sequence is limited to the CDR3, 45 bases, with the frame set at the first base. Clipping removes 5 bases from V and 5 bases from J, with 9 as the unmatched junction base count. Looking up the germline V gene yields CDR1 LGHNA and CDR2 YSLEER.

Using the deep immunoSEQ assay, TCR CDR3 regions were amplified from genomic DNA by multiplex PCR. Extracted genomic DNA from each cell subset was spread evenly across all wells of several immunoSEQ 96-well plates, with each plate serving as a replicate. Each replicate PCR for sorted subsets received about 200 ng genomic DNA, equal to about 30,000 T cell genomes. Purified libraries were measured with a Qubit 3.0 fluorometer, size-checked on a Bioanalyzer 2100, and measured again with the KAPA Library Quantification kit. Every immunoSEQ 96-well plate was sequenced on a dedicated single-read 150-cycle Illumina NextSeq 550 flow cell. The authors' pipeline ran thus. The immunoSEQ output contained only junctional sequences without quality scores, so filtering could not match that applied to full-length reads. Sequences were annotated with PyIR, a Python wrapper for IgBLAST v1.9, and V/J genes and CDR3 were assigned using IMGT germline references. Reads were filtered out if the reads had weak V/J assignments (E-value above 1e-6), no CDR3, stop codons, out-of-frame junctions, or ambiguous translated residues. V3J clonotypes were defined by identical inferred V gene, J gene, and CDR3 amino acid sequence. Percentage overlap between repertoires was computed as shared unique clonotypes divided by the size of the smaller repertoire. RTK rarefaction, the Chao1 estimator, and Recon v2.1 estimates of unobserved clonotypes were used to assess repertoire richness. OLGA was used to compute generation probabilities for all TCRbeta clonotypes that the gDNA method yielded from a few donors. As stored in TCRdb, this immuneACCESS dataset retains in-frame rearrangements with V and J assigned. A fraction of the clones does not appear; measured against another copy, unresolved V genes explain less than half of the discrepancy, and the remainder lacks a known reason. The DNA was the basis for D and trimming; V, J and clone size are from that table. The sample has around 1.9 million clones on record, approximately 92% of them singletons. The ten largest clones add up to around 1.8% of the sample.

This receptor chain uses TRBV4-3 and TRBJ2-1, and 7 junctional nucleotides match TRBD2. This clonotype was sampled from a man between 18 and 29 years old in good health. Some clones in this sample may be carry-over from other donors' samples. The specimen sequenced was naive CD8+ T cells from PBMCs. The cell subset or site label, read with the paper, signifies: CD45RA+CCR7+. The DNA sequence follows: TGCGCCAGCAGCTCCGTCGGGACTACAGACAATGAGCAGTTCTTC. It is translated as CASSSVGTTDNEQFF.